This is a list of T cell receptor beta chains from one sample in a study of OX40 agonist ivuxolimab in advanced cancers. Generated by immunoSEQ multiplex PCR, the TCRdb table keeps only in-frame clones and is missing some. Here the sample spans about 20,000 clones, 75% to 85% being singletons. The specimen was CD4+ or CD8+ T cells sorted from blood, collected in a trial of the OX40 agonist ivuxolimab. Receptor source: an adult with an advanced solid tumor such as melanoma, head and neck, liver or kidney cancer. Both conserved end residues are part of each CDR3. The D gene is left open where the match is weak.

TRBJ1-5 - TRBV25-1 TGTGCCAGCACAAACAGGGCAGCAGGGCCCCAGCATTTT CASTNRAAGPQHF
TRBJ2-7 TRBD1 TRBV28 TGTGCCAGCAGTTTCCAGGGACAGGGGGCTGACGAGCAGTACTTC CASSFQGQGADEQYF
TRBJ2-7 - TRBV5-1 TGCGCCAGCAGCCTGGGCTTTTCGCCTCTCGAGCAGTACTTC CASSLGFSPLEQYF
TRBJ2-3 TRBD2 TRBV15 TGTGCCACCAAGGGGACTAGGGCCACAGATACGCAGTATTTT CATKGTRATDTQYF
TRBJ2-2 - TRBV7-9 TGTGCCAGCAGGCCTGGCACAGCAGGGACCGGGGAGCTGTTTTTT CASRPGTAGTGELFF
TRBJ2-1 - TRBV6-5 TGTGCCAGCAACCGGGACCCATCCAATGAGCAGTTCTTC CASNRDPSNEQFF
TRBJ2-2 - TRBV5-6 TGTGCCAGCAGCGGTCTCCCACAAGGAACGTACACCGGGGAGCTGTTTTTT CASSGLPQGTYTGELFF
TRBJ2-5 - TRBV7-9 TGTGCCAGCAGCTTGCAGACCCAGTACTTC CASSLQTQYF
TRBJ2-3 TRBD2 TRBV9 TGTGCCAGCAGCGTAGCACTAGCGGGGAGAGATACGCAGTATTTT CASSVALAGRDTQYF
TRBJ2-3 TRBD2 TRBV25-1 TGTGCCAGCAGTCATGATGTGTCTAGCGGGAGGCCAGATACGCAGTATTTT CASSHDVSSGRPDTQYF